At least ten counts were recorded for the clone carrying this TCR beta chain. Antigen: not known. The junction shows a germline mismatch at one end, possibly a read error. The sample originates from a study of T-cell memory formation after mild COVID-19. Overall study: TCR clusters were largely donor specific. General study findings and limits: Several responding clones turned up in pre-infection memory, indicating that cross-reactive memory may have taken part. CD4+ bias marked clones expanding day 15 to 37, unlike balanced contracting clones.

CDR3 length: 14 residues. Germline V gene data show CDR1 as SSHAT and CDR2 as FNYEAQ (reference sequence). Constant-segment primers were used for 5'RACE, and the resulting TCR alpha and TCR beta cDNA libraries carried sample barcodes and UMIs. TCRdb passed the 5' RACE reads through MiXCR, listing each CDR3 protein once. The table lists around 140,000 distinct CDR3 sequences, about 25% of them singletons. This receptor was obtained from an adult woman who had mild COVID-19 (a few samples of this study predate the infection). Cell type and time point are not known. The rearrangement joins TRBV7-7 to TRBJ2-1; D tentatively reads TRBD1 or TRBD2 (5 bases each). Input material: PBMCs or a T cell subset sorted from them (not recorded which). For the CDR3, the DNA is TGTGCTAGCAGCATCGGGACGGGTACGAATGAGCAGTTCTTC. It codes for CASSIGTGTNEQFF.